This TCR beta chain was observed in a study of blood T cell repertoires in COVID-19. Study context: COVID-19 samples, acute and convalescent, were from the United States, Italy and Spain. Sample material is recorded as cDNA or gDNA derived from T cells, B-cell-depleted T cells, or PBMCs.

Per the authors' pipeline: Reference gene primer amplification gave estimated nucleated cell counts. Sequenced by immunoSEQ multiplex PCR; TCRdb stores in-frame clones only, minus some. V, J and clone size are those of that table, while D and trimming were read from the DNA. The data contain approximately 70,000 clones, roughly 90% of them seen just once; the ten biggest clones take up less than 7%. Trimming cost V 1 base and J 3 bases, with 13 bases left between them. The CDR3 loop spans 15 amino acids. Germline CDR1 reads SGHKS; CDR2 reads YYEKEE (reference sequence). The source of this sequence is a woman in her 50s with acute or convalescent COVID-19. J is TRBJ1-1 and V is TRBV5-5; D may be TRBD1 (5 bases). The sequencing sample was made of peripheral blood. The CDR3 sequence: CASSLRPQGDTEAFF. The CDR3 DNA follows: TGTGCCAGCAGCTTGCGGCCCCAAGGGGACACTGAAGCTTTCTTT. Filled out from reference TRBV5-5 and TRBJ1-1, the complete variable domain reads DAGVTQSPTHLIKTRGQQVTLRCSPISGHKSVSWYQQVLGQGPQFIFQYYEKEERGRGNFPDRFSARQFPNYSSELNVNALLLGDSALYLCASSLRPQGDTEAFFGQGTRLTVV.